The present entry profiles one T cell receptor (beta chain) with its context. After removal of 5 bases from V and 6 bases from J, the junction contained 10 bases not matched to a gene. The CDR3 spans 15 residues. Germline V gene sequence: CDR1 LNHDA, CDR2 SQIVND (reference sequence). This sample is drawn from a study of T cell responses to AZD1222 COVID-19 vaccine. Some clones are missing from TCRdb's copy, which holds only in-frame ones; the method was immunoSEQ multiplex PCR. The sample includes roughly 200,000 clones, approximately 91% of them seen just once. V usage is TRBV19 and J usage is TRBJ2-7, with 10 bases lining up with TRBD1. The sequences come from peripheral blood, collected 28 days after the second AZD1222 dose. This sequence was found in an adult who received the AZD1222 COVID-19 vaccine. As DNA, the CDR3 is TGTGCCAGTAGTGTCCTCCCGGGACAGGGGCGCGAGCAGTACTTC. Protein sequence: CASSVLPGQGREQYF.